These 9 T cell receptor beta chains were sequenced from one sample in a study of radiotherapy plus CTLA-4 blockade in lung cancer. The method was immunoSEQ multiplex PCR; TCRdb's version includes in-frame clones alone and lacks a portion of them. The data hold roughly 54,000 clones, with around four fifths observed a single time. The material was peripheral blood, obtained from a patient treated with radiotherapy plus ipilimumab. The origin of the receptors is a human donor with non-small cell lung cancer who had a partial response to radiotherapy plus ipilimumab.

The V and J genes are TRBV27 and TRBJ2-6; D is uncertain. Germline assignment: CDR1 MNHEY and CDR2 SMNVEV (reference sequence). The V end lost 6 bases, the J end lost 0 bases, and 15 bases lay between the germline ends. The CDR3 is made up of 17 amino acids. CDR3 sequence reads: CASSPYSFGSGANVLTF. The CDR3 DNA is TGTGCCAGCAGCCCATATAGCTTTGGCTCTGGGGCCAACGTCCTGACTTTC.

The rearrangement links TRBV19 to TRBJ1-2; the D gene is possibly TRBD1 (5 bases). With 3 bases removed from V and 8 bases from J, the gap between germline ends came to 16 bases. Germline loops: CDR1 LNHDA, CDR2 SQIVND (reference sequence). CDR3 length: 14 residues. CDR3 DNA sequence: TGTGCCAGTAGTATCAGGAGCAGGGAGGGAGGCTACACCTTC. This sequence encodes CASSIRSREGGYTF.

This chain links TRBV30 with TRBJ1-4, with TRBD1 matching 7 bases. J gave up 8 bases and V 4 bases, and 7 bases lay outside the gene matches. The CDR3 has 13 residues. CDR1 and CDR2 (germline): GTSNPN, SVGIG (reference sequence). The CDR3 nucleotides are TGTGCCTGGAATAAGGGGGCGCGGGAAAAACTGTTTTTT. Translated, it gives CAWNKGAREKLFF.

V is TRBV7-9 and J is TRBJ2-4; the D is unclear. V was cut by 8 bases and J by 4 bases, with 12 bases left in between. This CDR3 is built from 13 residues. CDR1 and CDR2 from the germline V gene are SEHNR and FQNEAQ (reference sequence). CDR3 sequence (DNA): TGTGCCAGCTCGCTCGACAAAAAAAACATTCAGTACTTC. It yields the protein CASSLDKKNIQYF.

This chain connects TRBV4-1 to TRBJ2-5, with a weak D call TRBD2 (5 bases). This CDR3 has 17 amino acids. V lost 0 bases, J lost 9 bases, and 23 bases lay in between. Germline CDR1 reads MGHRA; CDR2 reads YSYEKL. The CDR3 protein is CASSQDRARGPDLAQYF. CDR3 nucleotide sequence: TGCGCCAGCAGCCAAGATCGGGCTCGGGGTCCCGATCTGGCCCAGTACTTC.

The V call is TRBV7-8, the J call TRBJ1-4; the D gene is possibly TRBD1 (6 bases). Germline V gene lookup returns CDR1 SGHVS and CDR2 FQNEAQ. The CDR3 length is 19 residues. V was pared by 3 bases and J by 0 bases, with 20 bases between. In DNA, the CDR3 is TGTGCCAGCAGCTTGGCAGGGGTAAGAAGACCTGCAACTAATGAAAAACTGTTTTTT. Encoded protein: CASSLAGVRRPATNEKLFF.

The sample holds one count of this clone. V and J are TRBV18 and TRBJ2-1; tentative D call: TRBD1 (5 bases). Germline CDR1 and CDR2: KGHSH and LQKENI. CDR3 size: 15 residues. Trimming removed 2 bases at V and 4 bases at J, with 12 bases between. CDR3 amino acids: CASSPVRTLYNEQFF. In DNA form, the CDR3 reads TGTGCCAGCTCACCAGTCCGGACACTTTACAATGAGCAGTTCTTC.

CDR3 residues: CASSTYLAVLQETQYF. As DNA, the CDR3 is TGCGCCAGCAGCACATACCTAGCGGTCCTCCAAGAGACCCAGTACTTC. The chain combines TRBV5-1 with TRBJ2-5; 7 positions agree with TRBD2. Germline V lookup: CDR1 SGHRS, CDR2 YFSETQ. The V and J ends lost 4 bases and 1 base, in that order; junction bases with no gene match: 10. There are 16 residues in the CDR3. The whole variable domain, filled in from reference TRBV5-1 and TRBJ2-5, reads KAGVTQTPRYLIKTRGQQVTLSCSPISGHRSVSWYQQTPGQGLQFLFEYFSETQRNKGNFPGRFSGRQFSNSRSEMNVSTLELGDSALYLCASSTYLAVLQETQYFGPGTRLLVL.

This clone came up many times. The chain carries TRBV5-6 and TRBJ2-7; a possible D gene is TRBD1 (6 bases). Trimming took off 0 bases at V and 13 bases at J, with 17 bases between the two ends. The CDR3 has 13 residues. CDR1 is SGHDT, CDR2 YYEEEE, per germline. CDR3 coding DNA: TGTGCCAGCAGCTTGGGGGTGGTTCAGGACAGCTACTTC. It encodes CASSLGVVQDSYF.